The 22 T cell receptor beta chains below all came from one sample that was sequenced in a study of persistence of HIV-infected CD4 T cells. Lysates of CMV-infected fibroblasts at around 9.1 ug/mL stimulated these cells. CD40L/CD69 double-negative CD45RO-high memory CD4+ T cells were collected. The immunoSEQ assay was version 4, run in survey mode. Profiling relied on immunoSEQ multiplex PCR, and the TCRdb table lists in-frame clones only, not all of them. The repertoire has 35,000 to 45,000 clones, over 80% of them found once; the top ten carry 1.6%. These receptors' targets are unknown. Sequencing was performed on CD4+ T cells sorted from PBMCs after roughly 18-hour stimulation, taken from a patient who received antiretroviral therapy. Receptor source: an adult man with HIV who was CMV-seropositive.

This chain uses TRBV28 with TRBJ1-2; possible D gene TRBD1, 6 bases. CDR3 length: 12 amino acids. The germline V gene has CDR1 MDHEN and CDR2 SYDVKM. V was clipped by 2 bases and J by 8 bases, with 9 bases between them. CDR3 coding DNA: TGTGCCAGCAGTTTAACAGGGAGAGGCTACACCTTC. Translating gives CASSLTGRGYTF.

This clone has just one count. This CDR3 reads CASSPSGTANTGELFF. The CDR3 bases are TGTGCCAGCAGCCCCTCCGGGACAGCGAACACCGGGGAGCTGTTTTTT. J is TRBJ2-2 and V is TRBV7-7; 7 nucleotides match TRBD1. The CDR3 loop spans 16 amino acids. V lost 5 bases and J lost 0; bases outside the gene matches: 6. Looked up from germline, CDR1 is SSHAT and CDR2 is FNYEAQ (reference sequence).

V gene TRBV28 combines with J gene TRBJ1-1, with 9 nucleotides matching TRBD1. The CDR3 totals 14 residues. V lost 4 bases, J lost 4 bases, and 4 bases stayed unmatched. CDR1 MDHEN and CDR2 SYDVKM come from the germline V gene. The CDR3 here is CASSSATGGTEAFF. In DNA form, the CDR3 reads TGTGCCAGCAGTTCGGCGACAGGGGGCACTGAAGCTTTCTTT.

V usage is TRBV6-5 and J usage is TRBJ1-1; TRBD1 is a possible D gene (5 bases). V lost 5 bases to trimming and J lost 1 base, with 11 bases between them. This CDR3 spans 14 amino acids. Germline assignment: CDR1 MNHEY and CDR2 SVGAGI. This CDR3 reads CASSLGLPNTEAFF. DNA of the CDR3: TGTGCCAGCAGTCTGGGACTGCCGAACACTGAAGCTTTCTTT.

This chain joins TRBV19 and TRBJ1-1; TRBD1 is a possible D gene (6 bases). Per the germline V gene, CDR1 is LNHDA and CDR2 is SQIVND (reference sequence). This CDR3 spans 12 amino acids. V lost 5 bases, J lost 7 bases, and 11 bases lay in between. The CDR3 protein is CASSRGTNEAFF. The CDR3 DNA reads TGTGCCAGTAGTCGAGGGACAAATGAAGCTTTCTTT. The full variable domain, rest sourced from reference TRBV19 and TRBJ1-1, is DGGITQSPKYLFRKEGQNVTLSCEQNLNHDAMYWYRQDPGQGLRLIYYSQIVNDFQKGDIAEGYSVSREKKESFPLTVTSAQKNPTAFYLCASSRGTNEAFFGQGTRLTVV.

The V call is TRBV18, the J call TRBJ1-4, with 12 positions matching TRBD1. Germline loops: CDR1 KGHSH, CDR2 LQKENI. This CDR3 has 15 amino acids. With 3 bases clipped from V and 5 bases from J, the junction kept 1 base outside the gene matches. CDR3 bases: TGTGCCAGCTCACCGGGACAGGGGGCAAATGAAAAACTGTTTTTT. Translation: CASSPGQGANEKLFF.

V and J are TRBV7-3 and TRBJ2-1; 8 bases match TRBD1. V lost 4 bases, J lost 8 bases, and 4 bases stayed unmatched. CDR1 is SGHTA and CDR2 is FQGTGA in the germline V gene. The CDR3 contains 13 residues. The CDR3 DNA reads as TGTGCCAGCAGCTCAACAGGGGGTTATGAGCAGTTCTTC. Its translation: CASSSTGGYEQFF.

The chain employs TRBV3-1 (or the pseudogene TRBV3-2) and TRBJ1-4; D is undetermined. Trimming stripped 1 base from V and 8 bases from J, with 11 bases between. Per the germline V gene, CDR1 is LGHDT and CDR2 is YNNKEL (reference sequence). The CDR3 consists of 14 residues. CDR3 residues: CASSQASGGEKLFF. DNA for the CDR3: TGTGCCAGCAGCCAAGCGTCCGGCGGCGAAAAACTGTTTTTT.

The CDR3 nucleotides read TGTGCCTGGGCAGCAGGGTATGCCCGAAACACCATATATTTT. Encoded protein: CAWAAGYARNTIYF. The chain carries TRBV30 and TRBJ1-3; D possibly corresponds to TRBD1 (5 bases). The V gene lost 5 bases and the J gene lost 5 bases, with 16 bases spanning the gap. The CDR3 has 14 residues. From germline, CDR1 is GTSNPN and CDR2 SVGIG (reference sequence).

V gene TRBV7-8 combines with J gene TRBJ1-4; D unclear. The CDR3 has 13 residues. The V gene lost 7 bases and the J gene lost 4 bases, with 10 bases spanning the gap. Per germline, CDR1 SGHVS and CDR2 FQNEAQ. In DNA form, the CDR3 reads TGTGCCAGCACTGGCGGGCTTAATGAAAAACTGTTTTTT. It is translated as CASTGGLNEKLFF.

V gene TRBV28 combines with J gene TRBJ1-1; 10 bases map to TRBD1. The CDR3 has 16 residues. Germline CDR1 and CDR2: MDHEN and SYDVKM. J lost 1 base, V lost 4 bases, and 6 bases had no gene match. The CDR3 is CASSSGTGDGNTEAFF. CDR3 nucleotides: TGTGCCAGCAGTTCCGGGACAGGGGATGGGAACACTGAAGCTTTCTTT.

Only a few counts were recorded for this clone. The chain has TRBV6-5 and TRBJ1-1; weak D call: TRBD1 (6 bases). This CDR3 has 15 amino acids. V shed 6 bases and J shed 5 bases, with 19 bases lying between them. CDR1 and CDR2 (germline): MNHEY, SVGAGI. CDR3 bases: TGTGCCAGCAGCCGAGGGGGGGCCCTCGGGACTGAAGCTTTCTTT. Translation: CASSRGGALGTEAFF.

The chain recombines TRBV6-4 with TRBJ1-2; D may be TRBD1 (5 bases). The CDR3 runs 15 residues. V lost 6 bases and J 8 bases, leaving 22 bases between the germline ends. The V gene's germline CDR1 is MRHNA and CDR2 SNTAGT. The chain's CDR3 is CASSGIPGLEGGYTF. In DNA form, the CDR3 reads TGTGCCAGCAGCGGAATCCCAGGGCTCGAGGGAGGCTACACCTTC.

V is TRBV2 and J is TRBJ1-1; tentatively, D is TRBD1 (5 bases). From germline, CDR1 is SNHLY and CDR2 FYNNEI. Trimming removed 10 bases from V and 0 bases from J, with 12 bases in between. CDR3 length: 13 residues. For the CDR3, the DNA is TGTGCCACCATGGGGGTGGTGAACACTGAAGCTTTCTTT. Encoded protein: CATMGVVNTEAFF.

V gene TRBV15 combines with J gene TRBJ2-1; D is possibly TRBD2 (7 bases). Trimming shortened V by 0 bases and J by 0 bases, and 18 bases separated the two germline ends. CDR1 LNHNV and CDR2 YYDKDF come from the germline V gene (reference sequence). The CDR3 extends over 19 amino acids. The CDR3 spells CATSREKGGGRLSYNEQFF. CDR3 DNA: TGTGCCACCAGCAGAGAGAAAGGGGGGGGCCGCCTCTCCTACAATGAGCAGTTCTTC.

The genes are TRBV19 and TRBJ2-1, with a weak D call TRBD2 (5 bases). V was shortened by 1 base and J by 9 bases, with 16 bases between the two germline ends. The CDR3 length is 15 residues. Germline-derived CDR1 and CDR2 are LNHDA and SQIVND (reference sequence). In nucleotides, the CDR3 is TGTGCCAGTAGTATAGGTTCCCAGGTAAGCGGTGAGCAGTTCTTC. Protein product: CASSIGSQVSGEQFF.

V usage is TRBV19 and J usage is TRBJ1-5; D perhaps matches TRBD1 (6 bases). CDR3 length: 16 amino acids. Germline V CDR1 and CDR2: LNHDA, SQIVND (reference sequence). Trimming pared 4 bases from V and 0 bases from J, leaving 13 bases between. CDR3 DNA: TGTGCCAGTAGTACCACAGGGACTTATAGCAATCAGCCCCAGCATTTT. Translating it yields CASSTTGTYSNQPQHF.

The chain has TRBV19 and TRBJ1-2; 7 positions match TRBD1. V was pared by 6 bases and J by 1 base, with 5 bases of the junction left unmatched. This CDR3 has 14 residues. Germline V gene lookup returns CDR1 LNHDA and CDR2 SQIVND (reference sequence). The CDR3 loop is CASRLQGYNYGYTF. The CDR3, as DNA: TGTGCCAGTAGGCTACAGGGGTATAACTATGGCTACACCTTC.

This sequence joins TRBV5-1 and TRBJ2-3; D might be TRBD2 (6 bases). Germline V gene sequence: CDR1 SGHRS, CDR2 YFSETQ. Trimming removed 0 bases at V and 1 base at J, with 6 bases between. There are 14 residues in the CDR3. The CDR3 region has the DNA TGCGCCAGCAGCTTGGCGGGGGGCACAGATACGCAGTATTTT. It encodes CASSLAGGTDTQYF.

This clone was seen a handful of times. The chain links TRBV2 to TRBJ1-2; D uncertain. The CDR3 loop spans 11 amino acids. Germline lookup yields CDR1 SNHLY and CDR2 FYNNEI. V lost 6 bases to trimming and J lost 10 bases, with 12 bases between them. This chain's CDR3 is CASRPKTAYTF. CDR3 coding DNA: TGTGCCAGCAGACCCAAGACGGCCTACACCTTC.

This clone has just a few counts. The rearrangement links TRBV7-3 to TRBJ2-5; TRBD1 agrees at 12 bases. The V gene's germline CDR1 is SGHTA and CDR2 FQGTGA. J was trimmed by 5 bases and V by 5 bases; bases with no gene match: 9. The CDR3 is 16 amino acids. CDR3 loop: CASSPTGTGGRETQYF. Written as DNA, the CDR3 is TGTGCCAGCAGCCCTACCGGGACAGGGGGCAGGGAGACCCAGTACTTC. The full variable domain, its missing parts supplied by reference TRBV7-3 and TRBJ2-5, is GAGVSQTPSNKVTEKGKYVELRCDPISGHTALYWYRQSLGQGPEFLIYFQGTGAADDSGLPNDRFFAVRPEGSVSTLKIQRTERGDSAVYLCASSPTGTGGRETQYFGPGTRLLVL.

J is TRBJ1-5 and V is TRBV7-9; possible D gene TRBD1, 5 bases. The CDR3 runs 15 residues. Trimming stripped 1 base from V and 2 bases from J, with 9 bases between. The V gene's germline CDR1 is SEHNR and CDR2 FQNEAQ (reference sequence). CDR3 sequence: CASSLDGTGNQPQHF. The CDR3 bases are TGTGCCAGCAGCTTAGATGGGACGGGCAATCAGCCCCAGCATTTT. The variable domain in full, completed from reference TRBV7-9 and TRBJ1-5, reads DTGVSQNPRHKITKRGQNVTFRCDPISEHNRLYWYRQTLGQGPEFLTYFQNEAQLEKSRLLSDRFSAERPKGSFSTLEIQRTEQGDSAMYLCASSLDGTGNQPQHFGDGTRLSIL.